The present T cell receptor (beta chain) was sequenced within a study of OX40 agonist ivuxolimab in advanced cancers. Profiling relied on immunoSEQ multiplex PCR, and the TCRdb table lists in-frame clones only, not all of them. This table has around 95,000 clones, around 87% appearing once. This clone appeared once. Germline V CDR1 and CDR2: SGDLS, YYNGEE. CDR3 length: 15 amino acids. J lost 7 bases, V lost 4 bases, and 6 bases had no gene match. The specimen was CD4+ or CD8+ T cells sorted from blood, collected in a trial of the OX40 agonist ivuxolimab. The clonotype originates from an adult with an advanced solid tumor such as melanoma, head and neck, liver or kidney cancer. This chain uses TRBV9 with TRBJ1-4, with TRBD1 matching over 11 bases. The DNA of the CDR3 is TGTGCCAGCAGCCCCGGACAGGGGGCGACTGAAAAACTGTTTTTT. It translates to CASSPGQGATEKLFF.